The rows below give T cell receptor beta chains drawn from one sample of a study of T cells in Graves' hyperthyroidism and ophthalmopathy. Each CDR3 protein is one row after TCRdb ran MiXCR on the multiplex PCR reads. This sample yields 500,000 to 600,000 distinct CDR3 sequences, of which more than 45% are seen a single time; under 20% belongs to the top ten. Sequenced: peripheral blood or thyroid tissue (not recorded which). The receptors shown here come from an adult woman with Graves' disease, either hyperthyroidism or ophthalmopathy (not recorded which). Both conserved end residues are part of each CDR3. The D gene is left open where the match is weak. Clone sizes are given selectively: once, few, many, or a class where the clone is expanded.

>.|TRBV15|.|TRBJ1-1
TGTGCCACCAGCGGGGTCGACTCCGGGGAAGCTTTCTTT
CATSGVDSGEAFF
>.|TRBV25-1|many|TRBJ1-1
TGTGCCAGCAGATCCGCAGGACAGCGATGGGCAAACACTGAAGCTTTCTTT
CASRSAGQRWANTEAFF
>TRBD1|TRBV7-8|.|TRBJ1-6
TGTGCCAGCAGCCGGACAGGGGGCAAAGGTTCACCCCTCCACTTT
CASSRTGGKGSPLHF
>.|TRBV2|many|TRBJ1-5
TGTGCCAGCAGTCAAGGGGTGGATCAGCCCCAGCATTTT
CASSQGVDQPQHF
>.|TRBV7-9|.|TRBJ1-2
TGTGCCAGCAGCGAGATGTCTGTCTATGGCTACACCTTC
CASSEMSVYGYTF
>TRBD1|TRBV2|many|TRBJ1-2
TGTGCCAGCAGTGGAAAAACAGGGGAGGGTAGCGGCTACACCTTC
CASSGKTGEGSGYTF
>TRBD2|TRBV20-1|few|TRBJ2-7
TGCAGTGCTTCTGGGTTCGGGACTAGCGGGAGCTCCTACGAGCAGTACTTC
CSASGFGTSGSSYEQYF
>.|TRBV20-1|.|TRBJ2-7
TGCAGTGCTAGACTAAGCGGGCTGACCTACGAGCAGTACTTC
CSARLSGLTYEQYF
>TRBD2|TRBV10-3|.|TRBJ2-7
TGTGCCATCAGTGAGTCGGGAGCGGGAATAGTGTCCTACGAGCAGTACTTC
CAISESGAGIVSYEQYF
>TRBD1|TRBV28|many|TRBJ1-6
TGTGCCAGCAGTTTGGGGACAGGCGGGTCACCCCTCCACTTT
CASSLGTGGSPLHF
>.|TRBV7-9|many|TRBJ2-7
TGTGCCAGCAGTCCGGGGGTTACCTTCTACGAGCAGTACTTC
CASSPGVTFYEQYF
>.|TRBV6-2/TRBV6-3|.|TRBJ2-7
TGTGCCAGCAGTTACGGACATACGGGCCGAATCTCCTACGAGCAGTACTTC
CASSYGHTGRISYEQYF
>.|TRBV5-6|many|TRBJ1-1
TGTGCCAGCAGATCCCTAGGGCCTCCTGAGGCTGAAGCTTTCTTT
CASRSLGPPEAEAFF
>.|TRBV12-3/TRBV12-4|many|TRBJ1-5
TGTGCCAGCAGCCCGGGACACCCAAGGGGCACTCAGCCCCAGCATTTT
CASSPGHPRGTQPQHF
>TRBD2|TRBV10-2|many|TRBJ2-2
TGCGCCAGCACCCCTCGACTAGCGACCGGGGAGCTGTTTTTT
CASTPRLATGELFF
>.|TRBV2|.|TRBJ2-5
TGTGCCAGCAGTGGGCAGCAACAAGAGACCCAGTACTTC
CASSGQQQETQYF
>.|TRBV19|.|TRBJ2-2
TGTGCCAGCAACCCAGGGAGGATGGGCACCGGGGAGCTGTTTTTT
CASNPGRMGTGELFF
>.|TRBV12-3/TRBV12-4|many|TRBJ1-2
TGTGCCAGCAGTCTTCACAAAGGGGCGGTCTATGGCTACACCTTC
CASSLHKGAVYGYTF
>.|TRBV12-3/TRBV12-4|.|TRBJ1-5
TGTGCCAGCAGTTCGGACACTCTGAGGAATCAGCCCCAGCATTTT
CASSSDTLRNQPQHF
>.|TRBV28|.|TRBJ1-1
TGTGCCAGCAGTTTTGCCGGGGGCCGGTTTGTGAACACTGAAGCTTTCTTT
CASSFAGGRFVNTEAFF
>TRBD1|TRBV12-5|few|TRBJ2-5
TGTGCTAGTGGTTTACAAACCGGGACAGACGTGTTGGAGACCCAGTACTTC
CASGLQTGTDVLETQYF
>.|TRBV12-3/TRBV12-4|many|TRBJ2-2
TGTGCCAGCAGTTTGGGGCAGACGAACACCGGGGAGCTGTTTTTT
CASSLGQTNTGELFF
>.|TRBV7-8|once|TRBJ2-3
TGTGCCAGCAGGAGAACTTCCGCAGATACGCAGTATTTT
CASRRTSADTQYF
>TRBD2|TRBV15|.|TRBJ2-5
TGTGCCACCCGAGGCGGGGGGAACCAAGAGACCCAGTACTTC
CATRGGGNQETQYF
>.|TRBV3-1|few|TRBJ2-7
TGTGCCAGCAGCCCCTACAGGGAGCCATACGAGCAGTACTTC
CASSPYREPYEQYF
>TRBD1|TRBV20-1|many|TRBJ2-7
TGCAGTGCCCCCGACAGGGGGGCCACCTACGAGCAGTACTTC
CSAPDRGATYEQYF
>.|TRBV15|.|TRBJ2-7
TGTGCCACCAGCAGAGATCGGTCTGTGGGCGCCTACGAGCAGTACTTC
CATSRDRSVGAYEQYF
>.|TRBV2|many|TRBJ2-5
TGTGCCAGCGCTGGGGGAGCCCACCAAGAGACCCAGTACTTC
CASAGGAHQETQYF
>.|TRBV20-1|.|TRBJ2-5
TGCAGTGCTAGGGACGGAGAAGCGCAAGAGACCCAGTACTTC
CSARDGEAQETQYF
>.|TRBV4-1|many|TRBJ1-5
TGCGCCAGCAGCCAAGATCGGAGGAAGGCAAATCAGCCCCAGCATTTT
CASSQDRRKANQPQHF
>.|TRBV30|many|TRBJ1-3
TGTGCCTACGAAGGTGGAAACACCATATATTTT
CAYEGGNTIYF
>TRBD1|TRBV12-3/TRBV12-4|many|TRBJ1-1
TGTGCCAGCAGTCCCCGCGCGGACAGGGACACTGAAGCTTTCTTT
CASSPRADRDTEAFF
>.|TRBV7-9|many|TRBJ2-7
TGTGCCAGCAGCTTTACCCGCTCTCACGAGCAGTACTTC
CASSFTRSHEQYF
>TRBD2|TRBV7-8|.|TRBJ2-7
TGTGCCAGAAGCTTAGGGACTAGCCTAGAGACCCATTACTTC
CARSLGTSLETHYF
>.|TRBV27|.|TRBJ1-1
TGTGCCAGCGGAGGGGGGGGGTACACTGAAGCTTTCTTT
CASGGGGYTEAFF
>.|TRBV15|.|TRBJ2-5
TGTGCCACCAGCATGGGGCTGGCGGTTCAAGAGACCCAGTACTTC
CATSMGLAVQETQYF
>.|TRBV19|.|TRBJ2-6
TGTGCCAGTAGTATATTCGGGGTCGTGAATGGGGCCAACGTCCTGACTTTC
CASSIFGVVNGANVLTF
>.|TRBV7-3|few|TRBJ2-1
TGTGCCAGCAGCTTAACCGGAGACAATGAGCAGTTCTTC
CASSLTGDNEQFF
>.|TRBV11-2|.|TRBJ1-1
TGTGCCAGCAGCTTAGGCCGGTGGAACACTGAAGCTTTCTTT
CASSLGRWNTEAFF
>.|TRBV5-6|.|TRBJ2-5
TGTGCCAGCAGCTTGTCCGAGCAAGAGACCCAGTACTTC
CASSLSEQETQYF
>TRBD1|TRBV29-1|.|TRBJ1-2
TGCAGCGTTGAAGGGGGGACAGGCCTTGGAGGCTACACCTTC
CSVEGGTGLGGYTF
>.|TRBV5-1|.|TRBJ2-3
TGCGCCAGCACACCCTCGGGCTCGCAGGCAGATACGCAGTATTTT
CASTPSGSQADTQYF
>.|TRBV12-3/TRBV12-4|many|TRBJ1-1
TGTGCCAGCAGTTTTTGGGCGAACACTGAAGCTTTCTTT
CASSFWANTEAFF
>.|TRBV4-1|many|TRBJ1-3
TGCGCCAGCAGCCAAAGATCTGGAAACACCATATATTTT
CASSQRSGNTIYF
>.|TRBV20-1|many|TRBJ1-4
TGCAGTGCTAGAGATCTCTCCCCCGCGGGGGCCAGTGAAAAACTGTTTTTT
CSARDLSPAGASEKLFF
>.|TRBV7-8|many|TRBJ1-5
TGTGCCAGCAGCTTAGGGTTCGGTTTTTATAGCAATCAGCCCCAGCATTTT
CASSLGFGFYSNQPQHF
>.|TRBV4-1|many|TRBJ1-5
TGCGCCAGCAGCCGATCTCAGGGAAATAATCAGCCCCAGCATTTT
CASSRSQGNNQPQHF
>.|TRBV6-6|few|TRBJ2-7
TGTGCCAGCAGTTACTCGGGGGCCCGGAGATTCCACGGGCTCTACGAGCAGTACTTC
CASSYSGARRFHGLYEQYF
>.|TRBV29-1|many|TRBJ1-2
TGCAGCGTCAGCGGACAACACAACTATGGCTACACCTTC
CSVSGQHNYGYTF
>.|TRBV19|.|TRBJ2-6
TGTGCCAGTAGGACGCCGGGGTACTCTGGGGCCAACGTCCTGACTTTC
CASRTPGYSGANVLTF
>TRBD2|TRBV7-2|few|TRBJ2-5
TGTGCCAGCAGCCCCCCTGGACTAGCGGGAGGACAAGAGACCCAGTACTTC
CASSPPGLAGGQETQYF
>TRBD2|TRBV7-2|many|TRBJ2-7
TGTGCCAGCAGGATGGTAGCGGGAACCCCGAGCTCCTACGAGCAGTACTTC
CASRMVAGTPSSYEQYF
>.|TRBV19|many|TRBJ2-2
TGTGCCAGTACTCCGCTAGCGAACACCGGGGAGCTGTTTTTT
CASTPLANTGELFF
>TRBD1|TRBV29-1|many|TRBJ2-7
TGCAGCGTTTTGCGCAGGGGGTACGAGCAGTACTTC
CSVLRRGYEQYF
>.|TRBV15|many|TRBJ1-2
TGTGCCACCAGCAGTAACAGGGTTATTTATGGCTACACCTTC
CATSSNRVIYGYTF